Listed below are T cell receptor beta chains from one sample, sequenced in a study of OX40 agonist ivuxolimab in advanced cancers. Produced via immunoSEQ multiplex PCR; TCRdb's table is partial and in-frame only. The table has 75,000 to 100,000 clones, more than 85% seen once; the top ten hold roughly 0.33%. The sample in question was CD4+ or CD8+ T cells sorted from blood, obtained in a trial of the OX40 agonist ivuxolimab. These receptor sequences come from an adult with an advanced solid tumor such as melanoma, head and neck, liver or kidney cancer. CDR3s include the opening cysteine and the closing phenylalanine or tryptophan. Fields, in order: D gene, clone size, J gene, V gene, CDR3 protein, CDR3 DNA. D genes are given only for firm matches. Clone size appears in some rows only: once, few, many, or a class for an expanded clone.

d_call: -
clone_size: -
j_call: TRBJ2-2
v_call: TRBV5-1
cdr3_aa: CASSIQRIENTGELFF
cdr3_nt: TGCGCCAGCAGCATTCAGAGGATAGAAAACACCGGGGAGCTGTTTTTT

d_call: -
clone_size: -
j_call: TRBJ2-7
v_call: TRBV6-5
cdr3_aa: CASSYSTATYEQYF
cdr3_nt: TGTGCCAGCAGTTACTCCACAGCGACCTACGAGCAGTACTTC

d_call: -
clone_size: -
j_call: TRBJ2-7
v_call: TRBV10-3
cdr3_aa: CAISDLGIGDYEQYF
cdr3_nt: TGTGCCATCAGTGATTTGGGAATCGGTGACTACGAGCAGTACTTC

d_call: TRBD2
clone_size: -
j_call: TRBJ2-1
v_call: TRBV6-6
cdr3_aa: CATFLGREGKNEQFF
cdr3_nt: TGTGCCACCTTCCTCGGCCGGGAGGGTAAGAATGAGCAGTTCTTC

d_call: -
clone_size: -
j_call: TRBJ2-1
v_call: TRBV7-3
cdr3_aa: CASSLNSGIYNEQFF
cdr3_nt: TGTGCCAGCAGCTTAAATAGCGGAATTTACAATGAGCAGTTCTTC

d_call: TRBD1
clone_size: -
j_call: TRBJ1-1
v_call: TRBV7-9
cdr3_aa: CASSSGQGAKSTEAFF
cdr3_nt: TGTGCCAGCAGCTCTGGACAGGGGGCAAAGAGCACTGAAGCTTTCTTT

d_call: -
clone_size: -
j_call: TRBJ2-7
v_call: TRBV14
cdr3_aa: CASSQYFSGSYEQYF
cdr3_nt: TGTGCCAGCAGCCAATATTTTAGCGGCTCCTACGAGCAGTACTTC

d_call: -
clone_size: -
j_call: TRBJ2-2
v_call: TRBV5-1
cdr3_aa: CASSAGTRSGELFF
cdr3_nt: TGCGCCAGCAGCGCCGGGACGAGGTCCGGGGAGCTGTTTTTT

d_call: TRBD1
clone_size: -
j_call: TRBJ2-1
v_call: TRBV7-2
cdr3_aa: CASSPTLGTVSYNEQFF
cdr3_nt: TGTGCCAGCAGCCCTACGCTCGGGACAGTTTCCTACAATGAGCAGTTCTTC

d_call: -
clone_size: -
j_call: TRBJ1-2
v_call: TRBV19
cdr3_aa: CASSPQGRLRYGYTF
cdr3_nt: TGTGCCAGTAGTCCCCAGGGCCGTCTTCGCTATGGCTACACCTTC

d_call: -
clone_size: -
j_call: TRBJ2-3
v_call: TRBV7-2
cdr3_aa: CASTQVVDTQYF
cdr3_nt: TGTGCCAGCACCCAGGTGGTAGATACGCAGTATTTT

d_call: -
clone_size: -
j_call: TRBJ2-3
v_call: TRBV14
cdr3_aa: CASSQVDTQYF
cdr3_nt: TGTGCCAGCAGCCAGGTAGATACGCAGTATTTT

d_call: -
clone_size: -
j_call: TRBJ1-5
v_call: TRBV2
cdr3_aa: CASSEGGKVQPQHF
cdr3_nt: TGTGCCAGCAGTGAAGGGGGAAAGGTTCAGCCCCAGCATTTT

d_call: TRBD1
clone_size: -
j_call: TRBJ2-7
v_call: TRBV5-6
cdr3_aa: CASSAGQGSWYEQYF
cdr3_nt: TGTGCCAGCAGCGCGGGACAGGGGAGTTGGTACGAGCAGTACTTC

d_call: -
clone_size: -
j_call: TRBJ1-1
v_call: TRBV11-2
cdr3_aa: CASSLQTMNTEAFF
cdr3_nt: TGTGCCAGCAGCTTACAAACAATGAACACTGAAGCTTTCTTT

d_call: TRBD1
clone_size: once
j_call: TRBJ2-7
v_call: TRBV28
cdr3_aa: CASSLWGTGSYEQYF
cdr3_nt: TGTGCCAGCAGTTTATGGGGGACAGGGTCCTACGAGCAGTACTTC

d_call: -
clone_size: -
j_call: TRBJ2-1
v_call: TRBV6-4
cdr3_aa: CASSDPSGSSYNEQFF
cdr3_nt: TGTGCCAGCAGTGACCCCAGTGGCAGCTCCTACAATGAGCAGTTCTTC

d_call: TRBD2
clone_size: once
j_call: TRBJ2-1
v_call: TRBV11-2
cdr3_aa: CASSRTSGASSYNEQFF
cdr3_nt: TGTGCCAGCAGCAGAACTAGCGGGGCGAGCTCCTACAATGAGCAGTTCTTC

d_call: -
clone_size: -
j_call: TRBJ1-2
v_call: TRBV28
cdr3_aa: CASIPRGRDGYTF
cdr3_nt: TGTGCCAGCATTCCTAGGGGGAGGGATGGCTACACCTTC

d_call: -
clone_size: -
j_call: TRBJ2-3
v_call: TRBV7-2
cdr3_aa: CASSLEGRGGADTQYF
cdr3_nt: TGTGCCAGCAGCTTAGAGGGTCGGGGTGGGGCAGATACGCAGTATTTT

d_call: TRBD1
clone_size: -
j_call: TRBJ2-6
v_call: TRBV28
cdr3_aa: CASRSDRGLSGANVLTF
cdr3_nt: TGTGCCAGCAGATCTGACAGGGGACTCTCTGGGGCCAACGTCCTGACTTTC

d_call: -
clone_size: -
j_call: TRBJ1-2
v_call: TRBV6-5
cdr3_aa: CASRRVRAGGYTF
cdr3_nt: TGTGCCAGCAGAAGAGTGAGAGCGGGAGGCTACACCTTC

d_call: TRBD2
clone_size: -
j_call: TRBJ2-3
v_call: TRBV5-5
cdr3_aa: CASSYPLAGGVDTQYF
cdr3_nt: TGTGCCAGCAGCTACCCGCTAGCGGGAGGGGTAGATACGCAGTATTTT

d_call: TRBD1
clone_size: -
j_call: TRBJ1-1
v_call: TRBV19
cdr3_aa: CASSSQTGVTEAFF
cdr3_nt: TGTGCCAGTAGTTCGCAGACAGGGGTCACTGAAGCTTTCTTT

d_call: TRBD1
clone_size: -
j_call: TRBJ2-7
v_call: TRBV6-1
cdr3_aa: CASSRTGEFYEQYF
cdr3_nt: TGTGCCAGCAGTCGGACAGGGGAGTTCTACGAGCAGTACTTC

d_call: TRBD1
clone_size: -
j_call: TRBJ2-2
v_call: TRBV29-1
cdr3_aa: CSVRDRKTTGELFF
cdr3_nt: TGCAGCGTAAGGGACAGGAAAACCACCGGGGAGCTGTTTTTT

d_call: -
clone_size: -
j_call: TRBJ2-7
v_call: TRBV7-8
cdr3_aa: CASSPLAVSSYEQYF
cdr3_nt: TGTGCCAGCAGCCCATTAGCGGTGAGCTCCTACGAGCAGTACTTC

d_call: -
clone_size: -
j_call: TRBJ2-6
v_call: TRBV7-9
cdr3_aa: CASRVLGANVLTF
cdr3_nt: TGTGCCAGCAGGGTGCTTGGGGCCAACGTCCTGACTTTC

d_call: -
clone_size: -
j_call: TRBJ1-1
v_call: TRBV7-3
cdr3_aa: CASSPRTGAAAFF
cdr3_nt: TGTGCCAGCAGCCCCCGAACGGGGGCAGCAGCTTTCTTT

d_call: TRBD2
clone_size: -
j_call: TRBJ2-7
v_call: TRBV28
cdr3_aa: CASSGSGTLREQYF
cdr3_nt: TGTGCCAGCAGCGGGAGCGGGACCCTACGGGAGCAGTACTTC

d_call: -
clone_size: -
j_call: TRBJ2-7
v_call: TRBV6-1
cdr3_aa: CASSENGYEQYF
cdr3_nt: TGTGCCAGCAGTGAGAATGGTTACGAGCAGTACTTC

d_call: TRBD1
clone_size: -
j_call: TRBJ1-1
v_call: TRBV28
cdr3_aa: CASSPGQGLRAFF
cdr3_nt: TGTGCCAGCAGTCCGGGACAGGGACTGCGGGCTTTCTTT

d_call: -
clone_size: -
j_call: TRBJ1-5
v_call: TRBV19
cdr3_aa: CASSRLDTQHF
cdr3_nt: TGTGCCAGTAGTAGGTTGGACACCCAGCATTTT

d_call: -
clone_size: -
j_call: TRBJ1-2
v_call: TRBV7-2
cdr3_aa: CASSLEQPTYGYTF
cdr3_nt: TGTGCCAGCAGCTTAGAACAGCCAACCTATGGCTACACCTTC

d_call: TRBD2
clone_size: -
j_call: TRBJ2-2
v_call: TRBV5-8
cdr3_aa: CASSKGLAPNTGELFF
cdr3_nt: TGTGCCAGCAGCAAAGGACTAGCCCCGAACACCGGGGAGCTGTTTTTT

d_call: -
clone_size: -
j_call: TRBJ2-7
v_call: TRBV7-2
cdr3_aa: CASTATGRGNEQYF
cdr3_nt: TGTGCCAGCACCGCCACTGGGCGGGGCAACGAGCAGTACTTC

d_call: -
clone_size: once
j_call: TRBJ2-7
v_call: TRBV5-1
cdr3_aa: CASSLQSGTSIYEQYF
cdr3_nt: TGCGCCAGCAGCTTACAATCCGGGACATCAATCTACGAGCAGTACTTC

d_call: TRBD1
clone_size: -
j_call: TRBJ2-7
v_call: TRBV10-3
cdr3_aa: CAISPGQGFLFEQYF
cdr3_nt: TGTGCCATCAGCCCGGGACAGGGTTTTCTCTTCGAGCAGTACTTC

d_call: -
clone_size: -
j_call: TRBJ1-3
v_call: TRBV6-1
cdr3_aa: CASSAEGNTIYF
cdr3_nt: TGTGCCAGCAGTGCCGAAGGAAACACCATATATTTT

d_call: -
clone_size: once
j_call: TRBJ2-1
v_call: TRBV6-1
cdr3_aa: CASSDVGGLSNEQFF
cdr3_nt: TGTGCCAGCAGTGACGTCGGGGGACTTAGTAATGAGCAGTTCTTC

d_call: -
clone_size: -
j_call: TRBJ1-4
v_call: TRBV30
cdr3_aa: CAWSARGPGNEKLFF
cdr3_nt: TGTGCCTGGAGTGCCCGTGGGCCAGGGAATGAAAAACTGTTTTTT

d_call: -
clone_size: -
j_call: TRBJ2-7
v_call: TRBV2
cdr3_aa: CASSERGTEPYEQYF
cdr3_nt: TGTGCCAGCAGTGAAAGGGGGACGGAACCCTACGAGCAGTACTTC

d_call: -
clone_size: -
j_call: TRBJ2-1
v_call: TRBV11-2
cdr3_aa: CASSRKEQFF
cdr3_nt: TGTGCCAGCAGCCGAAAGGAGCAGTTCTTC

d_call: TRBD1
clone_size: -
j_call: TRBJ1-5
v_call: TRBV6-5
cdr3_aa: CASSNSGGVNQPQHF
cdr3_nt: TGTGCCAGCAGTAATTCAGGGGGGGTGAATCAGCCCCAGCATTTT

d_call: -
clone_size: -
j_call: TRBJ2-1
v_call: TRBV18
cdr3_aa: CASSPGTTYNEQFF
cdr3_nt: TGTGCCAGCTCACCAGGGACCACCTACAATGAGCAGTTCTTC

d_call: -
clone_size: -
j_call: TRBJ2-1
v_call: TRBV5-8
cdr3_aa: CASNRVPTTYNEQFF
cdr3_nt: TGTGCCAGCAACCGGGTCCCAACAACCTACAATGAGCAGTTCTTC

d_call: TRBD2
clone_size: -
j_call: TRBJ2-7
v_call: TRBV7-2
cdr3_aa: CASSLTSGSLSYEQYF
cdr3_nt: TGTGCCAGCAGCTTAACCAGCGGGAGTCTCTCCTACGAGCAGTACTTC

d_call: -
clone_size: -
j_call: TRBJ2-7
v_call: TRBV7-3
cdr3_aa: CASSLSPRGEQYF
cdr3_nt: TGTGCCAGCAGCCTAAGCCCAAGGGGAGAGCAGTACTTC

d_call: -
clone_size: -
j_call: TRBJ2-5
v_call: TRBV19
cdr3_aa: CASSLPSAGGRETQYF
cdr3_nt: TGTGCCAGTAGCCTCCCTAGCGCCGGAGGGAGGGAGACCCAGTACTTC

d_call: TRBD1
clone_size: -
j_call: TRBJ2-1
v_call: TRBV19
cdr3_aa: CASSTTIPGQGYNEQFF
cdr3_nt: TGTGCCAGTAGTACTACAATCCCGGGACAGGGATACAATGAGCAGTTCTTC

d_call: TRBD1
clone_size: once
j_call: TRBJ2-1
v_call: TRBV2
cdr3_aa: CASRYRGFLHDEQFF
cdr3_nt: TGTGCCAGCAGATACAGGGGGTTCCTTCACGATGAGCAGTTCTTC

d_call: -
clone_size: -
j_call: TRBJ2-5
v_call: TRBV5-4
cdr3_aa: CASSPTGRETQYF
cdr3_nt: TGTGCCAGCAGCCCTACGGGCAGGGAGACCCAGTACTTC

d_call: TRBD2
clone_size: -
j_call: TRBJ2-1
v_call: TRBV28
cdr3_aa: CASIWGGLAGEQFF
cdr3_nt: TGTGCCAGCATCTGGGGCGGCCTAGCGGGAGAGCAGTTCTTC